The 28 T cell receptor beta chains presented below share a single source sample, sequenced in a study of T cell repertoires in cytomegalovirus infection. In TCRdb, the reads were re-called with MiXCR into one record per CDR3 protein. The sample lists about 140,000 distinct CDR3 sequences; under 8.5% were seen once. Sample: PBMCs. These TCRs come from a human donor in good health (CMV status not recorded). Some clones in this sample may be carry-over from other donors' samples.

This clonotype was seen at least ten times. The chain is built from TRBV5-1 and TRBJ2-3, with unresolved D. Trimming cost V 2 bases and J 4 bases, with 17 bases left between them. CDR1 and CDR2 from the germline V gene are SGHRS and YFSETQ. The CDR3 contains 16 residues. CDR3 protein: CASSLQTRPGADTQYF. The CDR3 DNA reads TGCGCCAGCAGCTTACAGACCAGACCGGGTGCAGATACGCAGTATTTT.

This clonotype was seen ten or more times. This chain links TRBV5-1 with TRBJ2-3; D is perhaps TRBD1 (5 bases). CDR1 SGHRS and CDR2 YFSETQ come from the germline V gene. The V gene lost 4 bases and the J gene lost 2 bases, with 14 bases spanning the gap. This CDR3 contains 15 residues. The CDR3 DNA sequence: TGCGCCAGCAGCCCCGGACATGGCGACACAGATACGCAGTATTTT. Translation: CASSPGHGDTDTQYF.

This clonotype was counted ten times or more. CDR3 region: CASSSQLWEQYF. DNA for the CDR3: TGTGCCAGCAGTTCCCAGCTTTGGGAGCAGTACTTC. The gene calls are TRBV28 and TRBJ2-7; D not certain. The CDR3 has 12 residues. Germline V lookup: CDR1 MDHEN, CDR2 SYDVKM. Trimming removed 4 bases at V and 7 bases at J, with 11 bases between.

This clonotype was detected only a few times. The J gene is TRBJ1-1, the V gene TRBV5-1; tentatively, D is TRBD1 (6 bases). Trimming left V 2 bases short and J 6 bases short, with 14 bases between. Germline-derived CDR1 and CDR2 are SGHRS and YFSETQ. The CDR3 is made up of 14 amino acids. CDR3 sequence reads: CASSFGGAGAEAFF. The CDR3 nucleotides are TGCGCCAGCAGCTTTGGGGGCGCGGGGGCTGAAGCTTTCTTT.

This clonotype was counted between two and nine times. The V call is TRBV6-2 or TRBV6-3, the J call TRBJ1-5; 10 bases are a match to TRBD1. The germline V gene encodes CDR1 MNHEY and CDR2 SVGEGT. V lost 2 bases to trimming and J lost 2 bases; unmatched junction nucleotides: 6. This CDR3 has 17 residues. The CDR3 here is CASSYRDRGFGNQPQHF. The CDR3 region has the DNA TGTGCCAGCAGTTACCGGGACAGGGGTTTCGGCAATCAGCCCCAGCATTTT.

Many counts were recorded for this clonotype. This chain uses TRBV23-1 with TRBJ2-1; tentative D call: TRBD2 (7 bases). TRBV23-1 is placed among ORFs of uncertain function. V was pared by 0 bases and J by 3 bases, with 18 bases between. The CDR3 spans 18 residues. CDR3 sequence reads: CASSQSIRSGGVYNEQFF. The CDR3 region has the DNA TGCGCCAGCAGTCAATCTATCCGCTCGGGGGGCGTCTACAATGAGCAGTTCTTC.

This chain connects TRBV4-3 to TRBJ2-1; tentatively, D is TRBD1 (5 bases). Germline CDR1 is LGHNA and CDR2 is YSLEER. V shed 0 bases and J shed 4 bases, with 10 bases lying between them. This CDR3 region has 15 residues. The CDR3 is CASSQDRVTYNEQFF. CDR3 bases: TGCGCCAGCAGCCAAGACAGGGTGACGTACAATGAGCAGTTCTTC.

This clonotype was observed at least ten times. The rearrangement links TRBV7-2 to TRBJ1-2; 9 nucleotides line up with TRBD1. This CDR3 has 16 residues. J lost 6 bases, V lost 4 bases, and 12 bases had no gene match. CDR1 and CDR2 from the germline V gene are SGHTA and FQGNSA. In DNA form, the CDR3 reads TGTGCCAGCAGCTACAGCCCCGGGACAGGGAAAGATGGCTACACCTTC. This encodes CASSYSPGTGKDGYTF.

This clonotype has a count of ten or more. For the CDR3, the DNA is TGTGCCAGCAGCCCCCCCTTGAGCTCCTACAATGAGCAGTTCTTC. Translation gives CASSPPLSSYNEQFF. This chain joins TRBV12-3 or TRBV12-4 and TRBJ2-1, with D hard to call. CDR3 length: 15 residues. Trimming left V 6 bases short and J 0 bases short, with 12 bases between.

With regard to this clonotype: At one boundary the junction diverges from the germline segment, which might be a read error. The chain's CDR3 is CARSIGHEQYF. As DNA, the CDR3 is TGTGCCCGTAGTATAGGACACGAGCAGTACTTC. The V and J genes are TRBV19 and TRBJ2-7; D remains ambiguous. The germline CDR1 and CDR2 sequences are LNHDA and SQIVND (reference sequence). The CDR3 is 11 residues long. Drawing the rest from reference TRBV19 and TRBJ2-7, the complete variable domain is DGGITQSPKYLFRKEGQNVTLSCEQNLNHDAMYWYRQDPGQGLRLIYYSQIVNDFQKGDIAEGYSVSREKKESFPLTVTSAQKNPTAFYLCARSIGHEQYFGPGTRLTVT.

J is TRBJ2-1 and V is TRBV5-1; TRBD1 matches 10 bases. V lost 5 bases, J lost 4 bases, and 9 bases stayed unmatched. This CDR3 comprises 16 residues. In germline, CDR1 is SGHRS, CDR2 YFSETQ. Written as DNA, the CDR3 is TGCGCCAGCAGTTTCGACCCGGGACAGGGGTACAATGAGCAGTTCTTC. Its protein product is CASSFDPGQGYNEQFF.

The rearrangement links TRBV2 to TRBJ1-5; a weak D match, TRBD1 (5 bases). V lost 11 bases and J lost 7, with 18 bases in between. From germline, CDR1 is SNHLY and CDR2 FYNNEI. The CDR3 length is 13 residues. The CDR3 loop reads CASQGGSEQPQHF. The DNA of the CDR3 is TGTGCCTCCCAGGGAGGTTCGGAGCAGCCCCAGCATTTT.

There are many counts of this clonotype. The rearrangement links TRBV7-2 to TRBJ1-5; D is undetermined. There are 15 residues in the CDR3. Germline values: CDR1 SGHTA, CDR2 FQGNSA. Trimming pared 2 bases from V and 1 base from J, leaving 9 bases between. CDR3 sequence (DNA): TGTGCCAGCAGCTTATCCGGGTTGAGCAATCAGCCCCAGCATTTT. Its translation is CASSLSGLSNQPQHF.

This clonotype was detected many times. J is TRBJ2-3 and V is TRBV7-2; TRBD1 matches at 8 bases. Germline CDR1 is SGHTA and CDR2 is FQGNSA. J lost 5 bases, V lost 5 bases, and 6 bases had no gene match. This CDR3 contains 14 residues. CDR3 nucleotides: TGTGCCAGCAGCATAACAGGGGGTGGAGATACGCAGTATTTT. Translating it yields CASSITGGGDTQYF. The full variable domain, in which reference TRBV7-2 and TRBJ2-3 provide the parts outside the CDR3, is GAGVSQSPSNKVTEKGKDVELRCDPISGHTALYWYRQSLGQGLEFLIYFQGNSAPDKSGLPSDRFSAERTGGSVSTLTIQRTQQEDSAVYLCASSITGGGDTQYFGPGTRLTVL.

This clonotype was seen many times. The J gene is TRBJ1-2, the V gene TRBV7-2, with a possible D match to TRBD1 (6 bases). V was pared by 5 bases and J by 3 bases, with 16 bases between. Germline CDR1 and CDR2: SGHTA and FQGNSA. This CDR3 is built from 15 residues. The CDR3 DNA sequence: TGTGCCAGCAGCCCCCCGGGGGCCCGGGACTATGGCTACACCTTC. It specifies CASSPPGARDYGYTF.

CDR3 sequence: CASSHRDRGSNEQFF. CDR3 DNA: TGTGCCAGCAGCCACCGGGACAGGGGTAGCAATGAGCAGTTCTTC. V is TRBV5-4 and J is TRBJ2-1, with 10 positions matching TRBD1. This CDR3 is built from 15 residues. CDR1 is SGHNT and CDR2 is YYREEE in the germline V gene (reference sequence). Unmatched junction bases numbered 7, after V lost 4 bases and J lost 6 bases.

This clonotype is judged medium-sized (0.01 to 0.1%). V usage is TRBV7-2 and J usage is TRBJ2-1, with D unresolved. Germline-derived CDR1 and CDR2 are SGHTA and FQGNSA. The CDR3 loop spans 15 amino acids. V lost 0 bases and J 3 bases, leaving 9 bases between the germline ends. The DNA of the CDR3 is TGTGCCAGCAGCTTAGCGGTGCGAGTCTACAATGAGCAGTTCTTC. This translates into CASSLAVRVYNEQFF. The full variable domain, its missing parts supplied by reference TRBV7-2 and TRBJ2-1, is GAGVSQSPSNKVTEKGKDVELRCDPISGHTALYWYRQSLGQGLEFLIYFQGNSAPDKSGLPSDRFSAERTGGSVSTLTIQRTQQEDSAVYLCASSLAVRVYNEQFFGPGTRLTVL.

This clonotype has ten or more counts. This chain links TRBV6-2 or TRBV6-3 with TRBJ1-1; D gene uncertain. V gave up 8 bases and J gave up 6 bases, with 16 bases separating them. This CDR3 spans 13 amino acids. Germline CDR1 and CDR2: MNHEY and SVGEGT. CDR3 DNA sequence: TGTGCCAGCGCTCATACCCGAAACGCTGAAGCTTTCTTT. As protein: CASAHTRNAEAFF.

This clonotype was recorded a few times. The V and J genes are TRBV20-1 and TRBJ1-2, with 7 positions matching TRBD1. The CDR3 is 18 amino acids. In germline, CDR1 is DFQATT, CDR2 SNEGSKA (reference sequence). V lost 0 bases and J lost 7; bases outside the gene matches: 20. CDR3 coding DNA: TGCAGTGCTAGAGATCTAAGGACAGGAACTACGGGATCCTCTGGCTACACCTTC. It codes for CSARDLRTGTTGSSGYTF.

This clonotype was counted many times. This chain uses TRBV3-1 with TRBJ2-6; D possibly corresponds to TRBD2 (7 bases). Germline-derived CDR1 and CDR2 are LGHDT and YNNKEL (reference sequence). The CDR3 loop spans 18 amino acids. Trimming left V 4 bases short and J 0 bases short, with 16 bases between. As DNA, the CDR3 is TGTGCCAGCAGCCCCTTGGGGGGGGCCGGCTCTGGGGCCAACGTCCTGACTTTC. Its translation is CASSPLGGAGSGANVLTF.

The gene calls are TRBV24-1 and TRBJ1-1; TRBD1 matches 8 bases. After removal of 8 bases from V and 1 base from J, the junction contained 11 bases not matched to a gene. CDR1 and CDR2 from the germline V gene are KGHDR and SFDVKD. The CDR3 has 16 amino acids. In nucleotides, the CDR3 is TGTGCCACCAAGGACAGGGCAGGGGAGACGAACACTGAAGCTTTCTTT. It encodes CATKDRAGETNTEAFF.

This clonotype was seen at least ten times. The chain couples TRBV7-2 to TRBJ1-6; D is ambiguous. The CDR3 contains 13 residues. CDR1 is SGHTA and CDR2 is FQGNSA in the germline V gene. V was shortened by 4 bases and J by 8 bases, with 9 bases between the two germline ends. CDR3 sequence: CASSSTSDSPLHF. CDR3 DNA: TGTGCCAGCAGCTCCACTTCCGATTCACCCCTCCACTTT.

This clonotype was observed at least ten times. CDR3 sequence reads: CASSYLVRNTEAFF. CDR3 sequence (DNA): TGTGCCAGCAGTTATCTTGTACGGAACACTGAAGCTTTCTTT. The gene calls are TRBV6-2 or TRBV6-3 and TRBJ1-1; D gene uncertain. Germline V lookup: CDR1 MNHEY, CDR2 SVGEGT. CDR3 length equals 14 residues. The V end lost 3 bases, the J end lost 1 base, and 9 bases lay between the germline ends.

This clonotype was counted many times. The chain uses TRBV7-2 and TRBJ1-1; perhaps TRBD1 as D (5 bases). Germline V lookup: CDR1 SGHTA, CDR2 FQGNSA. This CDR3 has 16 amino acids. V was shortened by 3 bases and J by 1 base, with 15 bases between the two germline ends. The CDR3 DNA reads TGTGCCAGCAGCTTCGATAATCCAGGGAGGAACACTGAAGCTTTCTTT. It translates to CASSFDNPGRNTEAFF. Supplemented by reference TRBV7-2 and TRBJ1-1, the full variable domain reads GAGVSQSPSNKVTEKGKDVELRCDPISGHTALYWYRQSLGQGLEFLIYFQGNSAPDKSGLPSDRFSAERTGGSVSTLTIQRTQQEDSAVYLCASSFDNPGRNTEAFFGQGTRLTVV.

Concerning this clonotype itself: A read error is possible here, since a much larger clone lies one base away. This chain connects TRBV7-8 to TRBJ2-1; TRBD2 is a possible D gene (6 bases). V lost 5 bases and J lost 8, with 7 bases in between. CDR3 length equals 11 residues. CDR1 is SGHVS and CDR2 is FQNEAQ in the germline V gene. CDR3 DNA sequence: TGTGCCAGCAGCCCGGGGGATGAGCAGTTCTTC. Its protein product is CASSPGDEQFF.

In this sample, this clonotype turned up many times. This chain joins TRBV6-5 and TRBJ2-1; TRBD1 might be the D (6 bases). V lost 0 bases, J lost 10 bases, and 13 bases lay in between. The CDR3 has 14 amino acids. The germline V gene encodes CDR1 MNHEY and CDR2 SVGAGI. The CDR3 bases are TGTGCCAGCAGTTACTCGCTACAGGGATACGAGCAGTTCTTC. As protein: CASSYSLQGYEQFF.

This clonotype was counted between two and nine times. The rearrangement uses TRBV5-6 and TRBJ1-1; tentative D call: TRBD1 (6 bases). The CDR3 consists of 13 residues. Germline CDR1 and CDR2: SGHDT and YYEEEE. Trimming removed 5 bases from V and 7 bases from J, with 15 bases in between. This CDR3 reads CASRRQGGGEAFF. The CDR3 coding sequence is TGTGCCAGCAGGCGGCAGGGAGGGGGTGAAGCTTTCTTT.

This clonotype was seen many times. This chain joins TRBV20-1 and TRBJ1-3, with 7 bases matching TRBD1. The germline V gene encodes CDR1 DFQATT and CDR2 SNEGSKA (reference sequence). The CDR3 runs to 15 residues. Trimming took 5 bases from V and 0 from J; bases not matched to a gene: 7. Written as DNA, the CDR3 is TGCAGTGCTTACGGACAGGAGAGCTCTGGAAACACCATATATTTT. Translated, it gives CSAYGQESSGNTIYF.